The TCR beta chain described here comes from a study of T cells after yellow fever vaccination. The V end lost 0 bases, the J end lost 1 base, and 9 bases lay between the germline ends. From germline, CDR1 is SEHNR and CDR2 FQNEAQ (reference sequence). CDR3 length: 16 amino acids. 5'RACE template switching produced TCR cDNA carrying a universal primer site and UMIs. TCRdb re-analysed the 5' RACE reads in MiXCR, keeping a single row per CDR3 protein. The data contain 500,000 to 700,000 distinct CDR3 sequences, 15% to 20% of them singletons. The sample consisted of PBMCs, taken 15 days after the yellow fever booster vaccination. The source of this sequence is a man between 25 and 39 years old who received the YFV17D yellow fever vaccine. The chain employs TRBV7-9 and TRBJ2-2, with D possibly being TRBD1 (5 bases). As DNA, the CDR3 is TGTGCCAGCAGCTTAGCGCGCGGACAGAACACCGGGGAGCTGTTTTTT. This codes for CASSLARGQNTGELFF.